This entry features one T cell receptor (beta chain) sequence. The specificity of this receptor is unknown. The record has no base qualities; no much larger clone is one base away. TCRbeta CDR3 regions were amplified from genomic DNA by means of the immunoSEQ Assay, a bias-controlled multiplex PCR. As for the authors' bioinformatics: Within the assay, amplification of reference gene primers was used to estimate how many nucleated cells each sample contained. To quantify the absolute abundance of each unique TCRbeta CDR3 rearrangement, sequence reads were collapsed and filtered. For each sample, productive Simpson clonality was calculated by taking the square root of Simpson's diversity index across productive rearrangements. Held by TCRdb, this immuneACCESS table contains in-frame sequences only and omits some clones. Under half of the omission traces to an unresolved V gene where checked; the cause of the rest is unknown. V, J and clone size were drawn from that table, and D and trimming were deduced from the DNA. The sample table lists some 90,000 clones, roughly nine tenths of them with a count of one. Together, the top ten hold 8.5% to 10% of the sample.

This specimen belongs to a study of blood T cell repertoires in COVID-19 (dated by TCRdb to between 2020 and 2021). In terms of the full investigation: Samples covering the acute and convalescent phases of COVID-19 were provided by collaborators in the United States, Italy and Spain. A freely available public database, intended as a resource for researchers studying the immune response to SARS-CoV-2, is where the repertoires were released. The prospective study material was composed of cDNA or gDNA derived from T cells, B-cell-depleted T cells, or PBMCs. Where available, HLA class I and class II types were obtained from metadata supplied by the sample provider rather than from assay-based typing. Samples came from the ongoing ImmuneRACE study (first 160 participants) plus 1,254 subjects from 6 global collaborators. Subjects who had been exposed to COVID-19, were actively infected with it, or had recovered from it provided the deeply sampled blood TCRbeta repertoires that made up the dataset. A de-identified subject ID, COVID-19 status, age in years and sex were almost always included in the sample metadata.

The CDR3 numbers 16 residues from cysteine through phenylalanine. Only the CDR3 portion is preserved as DNA: 48 bases, with reading frame beginning at the first base. Trimming costs V 1 base and J 4 bases, and their ends lie 16 bases apart. According to the germline V gene, CDR1 reads SGHAT and CDR2 reads FQNNGV. Whole blood was collected in K2EDTA tubes by collaborating institutions according to the institutions' own protocols. For TCRbeta analysis, collaborators shipped samples as frozen whole blood, isolated PBMCs, or DNA extracted from either of those sample types. Study-wide findings and limitations: How much clinical and demographic metadata was included differed by source and by participant, and the metadata was provided uncurated.

The chain couples TRBV11-2 to TRBJ1-2, with the D gene uncertain. The receptor was derived from a man in his forties or fifties with acute or convalescent COVID-19. Sequencing was done on a sample of peripheral blood. CDR3 sequence: CASSLGSEYRGYGYTF. The DNA sequence is given as TGTGCCAGCAGCTTAGGATCGGAGTATAGAGGCTATGGCTACACCTTC.